What follows is one T cell receptor (beta chain) and its context. Which antigen it targets is not known. Base-call qualities are not available, and no considerably larger clone is one nucleotide away. CDR1 SGHVS and CDR2 FQNEAQ were looked up in the germline V gene. From the cysteine up to the phenylalanine, the CDR3 has a length of 14 residues. The only DNA kept is the CDR3, 42 bases in frame from the first base. The junction shows trimming of 8 bases on V and 0 bases on J, plus 11 bases between the germline ends. This record belongs to a study of OX40 agonist ivuxolimab in advanced cancers. Background for the entire study: Ivuxolimab, which targeted the costimulatory receptor OX40 (CD134), was an agonistic, fully human IgG2 monoclonal antibody. Intravenous ivuxolimab was administered to patients every 2 weeks at six dose levels: 0.01, 0.1, 0.3, 1.5, 3 and 10 mg/kg. Of the approximately 53 patients in dose escalation, about 20 had hepatocellular carcinoma, approximately 15 had melanoma, 9 had renal cell carcinoma and 9 had head and neck cancer. The dose-escalation cohort was approximately 83% male with a mean age of approximately 60 years, ranging from roughly 23 to 90. Patients were allowed to have had prior anti-PD-1, anti-PD-L1 or anti-CTLA-4 therapy, and around two fifths of the dose-escalation patients had been treated with checkpoint inhibitors. Partial responses occurred in three dose-escalation patients, of whom one had hepatocellular carcinoma and two had cutaneous melanoma. The point of sequencing TCRbeta in the periphery was to test whether ivuxolimab changed TCR sequence diversity and drove clonal T-cell expansion. The paper describes the monotherapy dose-escalation part (N of about 47 patients) of the phase I trial of ivuxolimab.

The trial excluded patients who had a history of autoimmune disease or were on systemic immunosuppression. In every dose cohort, peripheral blood was drawn for TCR sequencing at baseline, cycle 4 day 1, and cycle 7 day 1. Samples were obtained from an open-label, multicenter, first-in-human phase I dose-escalation trial of ivuxolimab. Adults with locally advanced or metastatic head and neck squamous cell, hepatocellular, melanoma or renal cell carcinoma were enrolled in the trial. CD4+ and CD8+ T cells were sorted separately from peripheral blood before TCR sequencing. For sequencing of the TCRbeta CDR3 region, genomic DNA was extracted from the sorted cells. The immunoSEQ Assay was used for sequencing of TCRbeta CDR3 regions. The clones in this table, taken by TCRdb from immuneACCESS, are in-frame only. Not every clone is retained; where verified, under half of the shortfall comes from an unresolved V gene, and the cause of the rest is unknown. The sample contains about 21,000 clones, about 88% of them found a single time. In total, the top ten clones hold roughly 10% of the sample.

Study-wide findings and limitations: The antigen specificity of the clonally expanded peripheral T cells was not determined. In the 0.1-3.0 mg/kg groups, partial responders had among the lowest normalized peripheral clonal expansion, particularly in CD8+ T cells. Low levels of normalized T-cell clonal expansion were also seen in some patients who did not respond. At doses from 0.1 to 3.0 mg/kg, clonal expansion was seen in both CD4+ and CD8+ blood T cells between baseline and week 6. On average, CD8+ T cells showed more expanded clones than CD4+ T cells after ivuxolimab.

The rearrangement joined TRBV7-8 to TRBJ1-5; the D gene lacks a confident call. The sequence came from an adult with an advanced solid tumor such as melanoma, head and neck, liver or kidney cancer. The sample here was CD4+ or CD8+ T cells sorted from blood, taken in a trial of the OX40 agonist ivuxolimab. In nucleotides, the sequence is TGTGCCAGCGCCTTAGGGCCTAGCAATCAGCCCCAGCATTTT. This translates into CASALGPSNQPQHF.